This T cell receptor beta chain appears in the sequencing data of a study of cytomegalovirus exposure and HLA in healthy donors. Study context: Clustering assigned approximately 79% of the roughly 370 genotyped donors to the Caucasian-associated ancestry cluster.

Healthy bone marrow donors supplied every sample. About this clone itself: The antigen remains unidentified.

Trimming removed 1 base at V and 3 bases at J, with 10 bases between. This CDR3 is built from 14 residues. Germline assignment: CDR1 MNHNS and CDR2 SASEGT. The PCR was carried out with 60 Vbeta primers and 13 Jbeta primers. Only in-frame clones appear in the TCRdb table, and some are missing; sequencing was by immunoSEQ multiplex PCR. Counted here are about 200,000 clones, around three quarters occurring once; the ten biggest clones make up less than 2%. General observations from the study: One cluster of highly shared sequence variants probably arose as a sequencing artifact.

V and J are TRBV6-1 and TRBJ2-7; D gene uncertain. The material sequenced was PBMCs. The sequence was collected from a man aged 25 to 40 in good health and CMV-seronegative. CDR3 coding DNA: TGTGCCAGCAGTGAAGACGTCTACCTCTACGAGCAGTACTTC. Protein product: CASSEDVYLYEQYF.